The 21 T cell receptor beta chains given below trace back to one sample, sequenced in a study of blood T cell repertoires in COVID-19. Assay used: immunoSEQ multiplex PCR; TCRdb lists only in-frame clones, some missing. The sample carries 150,000 to 200,000 clones, approximately 86% recorded once. The sample taken for sequencing was peripheral blood. These receptors all come from a woman aged 80 or older in a cohort sampled during active or convalescent COVID-19.

The chain employs TRBV14 and TRBJ1-5, with 7 bases that match TRBD1. The CDR3 contains 13 residues. Trimming removed 4 bases from V and 6 bases from J; junction bases left unmatched: 3. In germline, CDR1 is SGHDN, CDR2 FVKESK. CDR3 protein: CASSPGGSQPQHF. Written as DNA, the CDR3 is TGTGCCAGCAGCCCAGGGGGGAGTCAGCCCCAGCATTTT.

This clone was observed once. The chain employs TRBV10-1 and TRBJ2-3; D perhaps matches TRBD2 (6 bases). V was shortened by 8 bases and J by 1 base, with 13 bases between the two germline ends. Per germline, CDR1 WNHNN and CDR2 SYGVQD (reference sequence). This CDR3 is 14 amino acids long. DNA of the CDR3: TGCGCCAGCGCCCAGACGGGGGGCACAGATACGCAGTATTTT. The encoded protein is CASAQTGGTDTQYF.

The rearrangement uses TRBV12-3 or TRBV12-4 and TRBJ1-1, with 7 bases aligning to TRBD1. The ends lost 6 bases at V and 6 bases at J; junction bases unmatched: 7. This CDR3 contains 13 residues. The CDR3 nucleotides read TGTGCCAGCAGCTTCGAACAGGGGTCTGAAGCTTTCTTT. The encoded protein is CASSFEQGSEAFF.

The genes are TRBV5-4 and TRBJ2-3; weak D call: TRBD1 (10 bases). Trimming left V 6 bases short and J 1 base short, with 18 bases between. Germline V lookup: CDR1 SGHNT, CDR2 YYREEE (reference sequence). This CDR3 contains 16 residues. This CDR3 is CASTAGGTGGTDTQYF. The CDR3 DNA sequence: TGTGCCAGCACCGCGGGGGGGACAGGGGGCACAGATACGCAGTATTTT.

The chain uses TRBV10-2 and TRBJ2-7, with 12 bases matching TRBD2. The CDR3 spans 17 residues. Germline V lookup: CDR1 WSHSY, CDR2 SAAADI. The trim removed 4 bases at V and 3 bases at J, leaving 10 bases unmatched. The CDR3 DNA sequence: TGCGCCAGCAGTGCGGCTAGCGGGGGGGCCGGGTTCTACGAGCAGTACTTC. Residues: CASSAASGGAGFYEQYF.

This chain connects TRBV13 to TRBJ1-1; no firm D call. The germline V and J ends were trimmed by 5 bases and 11 bases, with 15 bases remaining between them. The CDR3 is 12 residues long. Germline CDR1 PRHDT, CDR2 FYEKMQ (reference sequence). The CDR3 sequence is CASSENSVMAFF. Written as DNA, the CDR3 is TGTGCCAGCAGCGAAAACTCGGTCATGGCTTTCTTT.

This chain connects TRBV25-1 to TRBJ1-6, with TRBD1 identical over 9 bases. This CDR3 comprises 15 residues. Germline assignment: CDR1 MGHDK and CDR2 SYGVNS. The trim removed 7 bases at V and 7 bases at J, leaving 8 bases unmatched. The CDR3 bases are TGTGCCAGCATGATTCCCGGGACAGGGAATTCACCCCTCCACTTT. This sequence encodes CASMIPGTGNSPLHF.

This clone occurred once. V usage is TRBV9 and J usage is TRBJ1-2; no definite D call. Per the germline V gene, CDR1 is SGDLS and CDR2 is YYNGEE. The CDR3 consists of 13 residues. Trimming stripped 3 bases from V and 7 bases from J, with 13 bases between. The CDR3 coding sequence is TGTGCCAGCAGCGGAAACACGGACTTTGGCTACACCTTC. Protein sequence: CASSGNTDFGYTF.

This rearrangement joins TRBV11-3 to TRBJ2-2, with a weak D call TRBD2 (5 bases). In germline, CDR1 is SGHNT, CDR2 YENEEA. The CDR3 loop spans 15 amino acids. With 3 bases removed from V and 3 bases from J, the gap between germline ends came to 11 bases. Here the CDR3 reads CASSLDPGYTGELFF. CDR3 sequence (DNA): TGTGCCAGCAGCTTGGACCCGGGGTACACCGGGGAGCTGTTTTTT.

This chain connects TRBV7-8 to TRBJ1-5; D remains unclear. Germline CDR1 SGHVS, CDR2 FQNEAQ. Deletions cut 1 base from V and 3 bases from J, with 13 bases between. There are 16 residues in the CDR3. The CDR3 DNA reads as TGTGCCAGCAGCTTAGTTCCAGGTGGATACAATCAGCCCCAGCATTTT. Translating it yields CASSLVPGGYNQPQHF.

V and J are TRBV3-1 (or the pseudogene TRBV3-2) and TRBJ1-1, with D tentatively TRBD1 (6 bases). In germline, CDR1 is LGHDT, CDR2 YNNKEL (reference sequence). Deletions cut 4 bases from V and 9 bases from J, with 15 bases between. The CDR3 covers 13 residues. The CDR3 DNA sequence: TGTGCCAGCAGCCCCTCCGACAGGCTTCAAGCTTTCTTT. Translation gives CASSPSDRLQAFF.

V gene TRBV3-1 (or the pseudogene TRBV3-2) combines with J gene TRBJ1-5; 8 bases line up with TRBD1. The ends lost 5 bases at V and 2 bases at J; junction bases unmatched: 11. The CDR3 consists of 17 residues. Per germline, CDR1 LGHDT and CDR2 YNNKEL (reference sequence). The CDR3, as DNA: TGTGCCAGCAGCTTTTCTGGACAGGGCGTAGGCAATCAGCCCCAGCATTTT. It yields the protein CASSFSGQGVGNQPQHF.

This clone was observed a handful of times. CDR3: CASSHRTGLSNQPQHF. The DNA for the CDR3 is TGTGCCAGCAGCCATAGAACAGGGTTGAGCAATCAGCCCCAGCATTTT. The chain combines TRBV7-8 with TRBJ1-5; D is perhaps TRBD1 (6 bases). The CDR3 loop spans 16 amino acids. Between the trimmed V and J ends, which lost 5 bases and 1 base, there was a span of 15 bases. Germline values: CDR1 SGHVS, CDR2 FQNEAQ.

The rearrangement links TRBV3-1 (or the pseudogene TRBV3-2) to TRBJ1-1; D is uncertain. CDR1 is LGHDT and CDR2 is YNNKEL in the germline V gene (reference sequence). V was shortened by 1 base and J by 7 bases, with 7 bases between the two germline ends. The CDR3 has 12 amino acids. The CDR3 region is CASSQVKSEAFF. The CDR3 nucleotides are TGTGCCAGCAGCCAAGTCAAGAGTGAAGCTTTCTTT.

The V gene is TRBV12-3 or TRBV12-4, the J gene TRBJ1-2, with D possibly being TRBD1 (5 bases). The CDR3 length is 13 residues. V lost 6 bases to trimming and J lost 2 bases, with 10 bases between them. CDR3 protein: CASRASGNYGYTF. For the CDR3, the DNA is TGTGCCAGCAGAGCGTCAGGGAACTATGGCTACACCTTC.

V usage is TRBV6-2 or TRBV6-3 and J usage is TRBJ2-1; D is perhaps TRBD2 (6 bases). Trimming took 4 bases from V and 7 from J, leaving 11 bases between them. This CDR3 is built from 13 residues. Germline-derived CDR1 and CDR2 are MNHEY and SVGEGT. Here the CDR3 DNA reads TGTGCCAGCAGTTCGGGACTTGGTAATGAGCAGTTCTTC. Protein: CASSSGLGNEQFF.

The rearrangement links TRBV27 to TRBJ2-2, with 7 bases lining up with TRBD2. Germline CDR1 reads MNHEY; CDR2 reads SMNVEV (reference sequence). CDR3 size: 15 residues. V lost 2 bases to trimming and J lost 4 bases; unmatched junction nucleotides: 4. The CDR3 DNA reads TGTGCCAGCAGTTTAATAGGGAGGGGCACCGGGGAGCTGTTTTTT. Its translation is CASSLIGRGTGELFF.

This clone was seen a single time. The chain employs TRBV28 and TRBJ2-1; TRBD1 matches 9 bases. The CDR3 runs 15 residues. V trimming: 5 bases; J trimming: 7 bases; junction bases outside the gene matches: 9. Germline CDR1 reads MDHEN; CDR2 reads SYDVKM. The CDR3 spells CASSGPGQGENEQFF. CDR3 bases: TGTGCCAGCAGTGGACCGGGACAGGGAGAAAATGAGCAGTTCTTC. The full variable domain, rest sourced from reference TRBV28 and TRBJ2-1, is DVKVTQSSRYLVKRTGEKVFLECVQDMDHENMFWYRQDPGLGLRLIYFSYDVKMKEKGDIPEGYSVSREKKERFSLILESASTNQTSMYLCASSGPGQGENEQFFGPGTRLTVL.

CDR3 loop: CASSSSDGSSYNEQFF. CDR3 nucleotides: TGTGCCAGCAGCTCCTCGGACGGGAGCTCCTACAATGAGCAGTTCTTC. The chain links TRBV7-9 to TRBJ2-1; perhaps TRBD2 as D (6 bases). In germline, CDR1 is SEHNR, CDR2 FQNEAQ (reference sequence). V was trimmed by 4 bases and J by 0 bases, leaving 13 bases between them. CDR3 length equals 16 residues.

This sequence joins TRBV9 and TRBJ2-2; D possibly corresponds to TRBD2 (5 bases). The CDR3 is 14 amino acids. The V gene's germline CDR1 is SGDLS and CDR2 YYNGEE. The V gene lost 7 bases and the J gene lost 1 base, with 11 bases spanning the gap. The CDR3 bases are TGTGCCAGCCGGACTGACTTGAACACCGGGGAGCTGTTTTTT. This translates into CASRTDLNTGELFF.

This chain joins TRBV10-3 and TRBJ1-4; TRBD1 matches at 7 bases. Germline V gene sequence: CDR1 ENHRY, CDR2 SYGVKD. The CDR3 sequence is 14 residues long. The V and J ends lost 4 bases and 8 bases, in that order; junction bases with no gene match: 7. The CDR3 spells CAISVGGGWEKLFF. The CDR3 bases are TGTGCCATCAGTGTAGGGGGCGGATGGGAAAAACTGTTTTTT.